Listed below are T cell receptor beta chains from one sample, sequenced in a study of control samples from healthy donors and cancer patients. The repertoire was sequenced with immunoSEQ multiplex PCR; TCRdb's copy has only in-frame clones and lacks some. This table has roughly 38,000 clones, roughly 92% appearing once. The sequencing input was blood. These TCRs come from a woman between 50 and 59 years old in good health. The CDR3 runs from the conserved cysteine through the conserved F or W. The order of the fields is V gene, D gene, J gene, clone size, CDR3 DNA, CDR3 protein. A D gene is named only where the DNA matches it firmly. A clone size is listed for some rows: how often the clone was seen (once, few, many), or a class if it is expanded.

v_call: TRBV27; d_call: TRBD1; j_call: TRBJ1-2; clone_size: .; cdr3_nt: TGTGCCAGCAGTCTCACGACAGGGAGAGGCTACACCTTC; cdr3_aa: CASSLTTGRGYTF
v_call: TRBV28; d_call: .; j_call: TRBJ1-1; clone_size: once; cdr3_nt: TGTGCCAGCAGTCTCCAGGACAGACTATCGATTGCTTTCTTT; cdr3_aa: CASSLQDRLSIAFF
v_call: TRBV19; d_call: .; j_call: TRBJ1-1; clone_size: .; cdr3_nt: TGTGCCAGTAGTCCCCGGTGGGACACTGAAGCTTTCTTT; cdr3_aa: CASSPRWDTEAFF
v_call: TRBV7-8; d_call: .; j_call: TRBJ1-2; clone_size: .; cdr3_nt: TGTGCCAGCAGCCCCGGCAGCTTTTATGGCTACACCTTC; cdr3_aa: CASSPGSFYGYTF
v_call: TRBV18; d_call: .; j_call: TRBJ1-4; clone_size: .; cdr3_nt: TGTGCCAGCTCACCTTCAGGGACCACTAATGAAAAACTGTTTTTT; cdr3_aa: CASSPSGTTNEKLFF
v_call: TRBV7-2; d_call: TRBD1; j_call: TRBJ1-5; clone_size: .; cdr3_nt: TGTGCCAGCAGGCCTACAGGGGACCGCAATCAGCCCCAGCATTTT; cdr3_aa: CASRPTGDRNQPQHF
v_call: TRBV5-1; d_call: .; j_call: TRBJ2-1; clone_size: .; cdr3_nt: TGCGCCAGCAGCTTAGGGGCGGGGAGCCACAATGAGCAGTTCTTC; cdr3_aa: CASSLGAGSHNEQFF
v_call: TRBV28; d_call: .; j_call: TRBJ1-1; clone_size: few; cdr3_nt: TGTGCCAGCGGTTTGGGCACTGAAGCTTTCTTT; cdr3_aa: CASGLGTEAFF
v_call: TRBV2; d_call: TRBD1; j_call: TRBJ2-5; clone_size: once; cdr3_nt: TGTGCCAGCAAAATCGGGACAGGGGAAGAGACCCAGTACTTC; cdr3_aa: CASKIGTGEETQYF
v_call: TRBV4-3; d_call: .; j_call: TRBJ2-7; clone_size: .; cdr3_nt: TGCGCCAGCAGCCAAGCCTTTGCGGGAGAGCAGTACTTC; cdr3_aa: CASSQAFAGEQYF
v_call: TRBV6-5; d_call: .; j_call: TRBJ2-2; clone_size: .; cdr3_nt: TGTGCCAGCAGGGAGGTTACCGGGGAGCTGTTTTTT; cdr3_aa: CASREVTGELFF
v_call: TRBV5-1; d_call: .; j_call: TRBJ1-4; clone_size: .; cdr3_nt: TGCGCCAGCAGCTTGGCCAGGCAGGGAAATGAAAAACTGTTTTTT; cdr3_aa: CASSLARQGNEKLFF
v_call: TRBV27; d_call: TRBD2; j_call: TRBJ2-7; clone_size: .; cdr3_nt: TGTGCCAGCAGTACCCCGGCTAGCGGGGGGGCCTACGAGCAGTACTTC; cdr3_aa: CASSTPASGGAYEQYF
v_call: TRBV6-5; d_call: TRBD1; j_call: TRBJ1-2; clone_size: few; cdr3_nt: TGTGCCAGCAGGAATACCGGGACAGGCCACTATGGCTACACCTTC; cdr3_aa: CASRNTGTGHYGYTF
v_call: TRBV20-1; d_call: .; j_call: TRBJ2-7; clone_size: .; cdr3_nt: TGCAGTGCTAGTCCGGGGGGCACCTACGAGCAGTACTTC; cdr3_aa: CSASPGGTYEQYF
v_call: TRBV27; d_call: .; j_call: TRBJ2-1; clone_size: .; cdr3_nt: TGTGCCAGCAGGCGCGGGACTCAGTCTGCAGGCAGAGAGCAGTTCTTC; cdr3_aa: CASRRGTQSAGREQFF
v_call: TRBV7-9; d_call: .; j_call: TRBJ2-5; clone_size: .; cdr3_nt: TGTGCCAGCAGCTTAGCGTCAGGGCGAGAGACCCAGTACTTC; cdr3_aa: CASSLASGRETQYF
v_call: TRBV24-1; d_call: TRBD1; j_call: TRBJ1-4; clone_size: .; cdr3_nt: TGTGCCACCAGTGATCCCGGGACAGAGGATGAAAAACTGTTTTTT; cdr3_aa: CATSDPGTEDEKLFF
v_call: TRBV6-2/TRBV6-3; d_call: .; j_call: TRBJ2-2; clone_size: once; cdr3_nt: TGTGCCAGCAGCCGAACTCTAAACAGGGCAATCGGCGGGGAGCTGTTTTTT; cdr3_aa: CASSRTLNRAIGGELFF
v_call: TRBV5-1; d_call: TRBD1; j_call: TRBJ1-4; clone_size: .; cdr3_nt: TGCGCCAGCAGCCTCCAGGGGGGAAGTTTTGAAAAACTGTTTTTT; cdr3_aa: CASSLQGGSFEKLFF
v_call: TRBV28; d_call: .; j_call: TRBJ2-1; clone_size: .; cdr3_nt: TGTGCCAGCGGTTCCTTAGTTGGGGAGCAGTTCTTC; cdr3_aa: CASGSLVGEQFF
v_call: TRBV9; d_call: .; j_call: TRBJ2-7; clone_size: .; cdr3_nt: TGTGCCAGCAGCGAGACCGGGACACTTAGCTACGAGCAGTACTTC; cdr3_aa: CASSETGTLSYEQYF
v_call: TRBV6-2/TRBV6-3; d_call: .; j_call: TRBJ2-2; clone_size: .; cdr3_nt: TGTGCCAGCAGTCACAGTACCGGGGAGCTGTTTTTT; cdr3_aa: CASSHSTGELFF
v_call: TRBV6-2/TRBV6-3; d_call: .; j_call: TRBJ1-5; clone_size: .; cdr3_nt: TGTGCCAGCAGCTGGACTCAGAATCAGCCCCAGCATTTT; cdr3_aa: CASSWTQNQPQHF
v_call: TRBV20-1; d_call: .; j_call: TRBJ1-2; clone_size: .; cdr3_nt: TGCAGTGCTAGAAGGGCGGATGGCTACACCTTC; cdr3_aa: CSARRADGYTF
v_call: TRBV9; d_call: .; j_call: TRBJ1-1; clone_size: once; cdr3_nt: TGTGCCAGCAGCGTAGTGCCAGGTATTGAAGCTTTCTTT; cdr3_aa: CASSVVPGIEAFF
v_call: TRBV6-5; d_call: .; j_call: TRBJ1-1; clone_size: .; cdr3_nt: TGTGCCAGCAGTTACGACAGCCTCACTGAAGCTTTCTTT; cdr3_aa: CASSYDSLTEAFF
v_call: TRBV4-3; d_call: TRBD2; j_call: TRBJ2-1; clone_size: .; cdr3_nt: TGCGCCAGCAGCCTTAGGACTAGCGGGGGGGATGAGCAGTTCTTC; cdr3_aa: CASSLRTSGGDEQFF
v_call: TRBV24-1; d_call: .; j_call: TRBJ1-2; clone_size: .; cdr3_nt: TGTGCCACCAGTGCGGGACATTCCTATGGCTACACCTTC; cdr3_aa: CATSAGHSYGYTF
v_call: TRBV5-8; d_call: .; j_call: TRBJ2-5; clone_size: .; cdr3_nt: TGTGCCAGCAGCGGGGGTTGGACACAAGAGACCCAGTACTTC; cdr3_aa: CASSGGWTQETQYF
v_call: TRBV7-8; d_call: TRBD1; j_call: TRBJ1-2; clone_size: .; cdr3_nt: TGTGCCAGCAGCCCCCGGGACAGGGGGGATAGTCACTATGGCTACACCTTC; cdr3_aa: CASSPRDRGDSHYGYTF
v_call: TRBV27; d_call: TRBD2; j_call: TRBJ2-1; clone_size: .; cdr3_nt: TGTGCCAGCAGTTTGTTAGCGGGGGGCGGGAGCGAGCAGTTCTTC; cdr3_aa: CASSLLAGGGSEQFF
v_call: TRBV4-2; d_call: .; j_call: TRBJ2-1; clone_size: .; cdr3_nt: TGTGCCAGCAGCCAGGGTCAGGGGGGGGGCGCCGATGAGCAGTTCTTC; cdr3_aa: CASSQGQGGGADEQFF
v_call: TRBV19; d_call: .; j_call: TRBJ2-1; clone_size: .; cdr3_nt: TGTGCCAGTAGCGCCCAGTGGTCGGGAATCAATGAGCAGTTCTTC; cdr3_aa: CASSAQWSGINEQFF
v_call: TRBV28; d_call: TRBD1; j_call: TRBJ1-2; clone_size: .; cdr3_nt: TGTGCCAGCAGTTTATCCCGGACAGGGGGCTATGGCTACACCTTC; cdr3_aa: CASSLSRTGGYGYTF
v_call: TRBV7-2; d_call: .; j_call: TRBJ2-5; clone_size: once; cdr3_nt: TGTGCCAGCAGCTTCTCGCAGACGGAGACCCAGTACTTC; cdr3_aa: CASSFSQTETQYF
v_call: TRBV24-1; d_call: .; j_call: TRBJ1-2; clone_size: .; cdr3_nt: TGTGCCACCAGTGGGCGTTCCGGCTATGGCTACACCTTC; cdr3_aa: CATSGRSGYGYTF
v_call: TRBV6-2/TRBV6-3; d_call: TRBD1; j_call: TRBJ1-5; clone_size: .; cdr3_nt: TGTGCCAGCAGTCTACCCGACAGGGGGCCCTGGGCCGGGAGCAATCAGCCCCAGCATTTT; cdr3_aa: CASSLPDRGPWAGSNQPQHF
v_call: TRBV5-4; d_call: .; j_call: TRBJ2-1; clone_size: .; cdr3_nt: TGTGCCAGCAGACCGACAGGCCGCGGCTCCTACAATGAGCAGTTCTTC; cdr3_aa: CASRPTGRGSYNEQFF
v_call: TRBV5-5; d_call: .; j_call: TRBJ2-3; clone_size: few; cdr3_nt: TGTGCCAGCAGCCCCCTAAGGGGGGGGCACACAGATACGCAGTATTTT; cdr3_aa: CASSPLRGGHTDTQYF
v_call: TRBV5-1; d_call: .; j_call: TRBJ2-7; clone_size: .; cdr3_nt: TGCGCCAGCAGCTTGGATGCCTTATACGAGCAGTACTTC; cdr3_aa: CASSLDALYEQYF
v_call: TRBV5-5; d_call: .; j_call: TRBJ1-2; clone_size: .; cdr3_nt: TGTGCCAGCAGCCCTGACGGAAACTATGGCTACACCTTC; cdr3_aa: CASSPDGNYGYTF
v_call: TRBV19; d_call: TRBD1; j_call: TRBJ1-1; clone_size: .; cdr3_nt: TGTGCCAGTAGCCCGACAGGGGTGGGCACTGAAGCTTTCTTT; cdr3_aa: CASSPTGVGTEAFF
v_call: TRBV29-1; d_call: TRBD1; j_call: TRBJ1-5; clone_size: .; cdr3_nt: TGCAGCGTTGCGTTGGGACAGGGAATGGGGCAGCCCCAGCATTTT; cdr3_aa: CSVALGQGMGQPQHF
v_call: TRBV12-3/TRBV12-4; d_call: .; j_call: TRBJ2-1; clone_size: once; cdr3_nt: TGTGCCAGCAGTTATGACCGAGGGAATGAGCAGTTCTTC; cdr3_aa: CASSYDRGNEQFF
v_call: TRBV28; d_call: TRBD1; j_call: TRBJ1-6; clone_size: .; cdr3_nt: TGTGCCAGCAGTTTCCAGACAGGGGGACTTTCACCCCTCCACTTT; cdr3_aa: CASSFQTGGLSPLHF
v_call: TRBV28; d_call: .; j_call: TRBJ2-5; clone_size: .; cdr3_nt: TGTGCCAGCAGCACCGGGGGATCACAGACGAAGACCCAGTACTTC; cdr3_aa: CASSTGGSQTKTQYF
v_call: TRBV28; d_call: TRBD2; j_call: TRBJ2-5; clone_size: .; cdr3_nt: TGTGCCAGCAGTTCCCTGAGCGGGGGGGGGCAAGAGACCCAGTACTTC; cdr3_aa: CASSSLSGGGQETQYF
v_call: TRBV18; d_call: .; j_call: TRBJ1-5; clone_size: .; cdr3_nt: TGTGCCAGCTCACGTTCAGGGAATCAGCCCCAGCATTTT; cdr3_aa: CASSRSGNQPQHF
v_call: TRBV7-8; d_call: .; j_call: TRBJ2-7; clone_size: .; cdr3_nt: TGTGCCAGCAGCTTGACGATAGGCTCCTACGAGCAGTACTTC; cdr3_aa: CASSLTIGSYEQYF
v_call: TRBV4-3; d_call: TRBD2; j_call: TRBJ2-7; clone_size: .; cdr3_nt: TGCGCCAGCAGCCCCTCCCTTCCGGGGGGGTACGAGCAGTACTTC; cdr3_aa: CASSPSLPGGYEQYF